What follows are 25 T cell receptor beta chains derived from one specimen sequenced in a study of Ad26.COV2.S vaccination and SARS-CoV-2 variants. TCRdb's copy holds only in-frame clones and misses some; the assay was immunoSEQ multiplex PCR. Among roughly 350,000 clones, more than 85% were seen once, and the ten largest hold around 4.5%. The sample's treatment: around 19 received Ad26.COV2.S at low or high dose, single or two shots; a few received placebo; per-sample allocation not given. Following the first vaccine or placebo injection, samples were taken on day 63. The source was peripheral blood, collected in a trial of Ad26.COV2.S vaccine versus placebo. The receptors shown here come from a person between 18 and 60 years old who received the Ad26.COV2.S COVID-19 vaccine or a placebo.

This sequence joins TRBV3-1 (or the pseudogene TRBV3-2) and TRBJ2-7; D not certain. Trimming took off 1 base at V and 5 bases at J, with 6 bases between the two ends. This CDR3 is 12 amino acids long. Germline CDR1 LGHDT, CDR2 YNNKEL (reference sequence). In nucleotides, the CDR3 is TGTGCCAGCAGCCAAGTGCGTCACGAGCAGTACTTC. It yields the protein CASSQVRHEQYF.

The V gene is TRBV18, the J gene TRBJ1-2; possible D gene TRBD1, 5 bases. This CDR3 is built from 16 residues. Germline V lookup: CDR1 KGHSH, CDR2 LQKENI. The V end lost 0 bases, the J end lost 5 bases, and 16 bases lay between the germline ends. This CDR3 is CASSPPGGAAHYGYTF. CDR3 bases: TGTGCCAGCTCACCACCGGGCGGGGCCGCTCATTATGGCTACACCTTC. Combining the CDR3 with reference TRBV18 and TRBJ1-2 gives the whole variable domain NAGVMQNPRHLVRRRGQEARLRCSPMKGHSHVYWYRQLPEEGLKFMVYLQKENIIDESGMPKERFSAEFPKEGPSILRIQQVVRGDSAAYFCASSPPGGAAHYGYTFGSGTRLTVV.

The chain has TRBV6-2 or TRBV6-3 and TRBJ2-2, with no clear D. Germline-derived CDR1 and CDR2 are MNHEY and SVGEGT. Trimming cost V 2 bases and J 4 bases, with 11 bases left between them. The CDR3 is made up of 15 amino acids. CDR3 in DNA: TGTGCCAGCAGTTACGGTGGGTTTAGCACCGGGGAGCTGTTTTTT. Protein product: CASSYGGFSTGELFF.

The V gene is TRBV6-6, the J gene TRBJ1-4, with D unresolved. Germline V gene data show CDR1 as MNHNY and CDR2 as SVGAGI (reference sequence). Trimming stripped 2 bases from V and 0 bases from J, with 4 bases between. This CDR3 is built from 14 residues. The CDR3, as DNA: TGTGCCAGCAGTTACGGGGCAACTAATGAAAAACTGTTTTTT. Translating it yields CASSYGATNEKLFF.

This clone was seen once. The rearrangement joins TRBV11-2 to TRBJ1-2; weak D call: TRBD1 (5 bases). Germline V CDR1 and CDR2: SGHAT, FQNNGV. Trimming shortened V by 5 bases and J by 9 bases, and 28 bases separated the two germline ends. The CDR3 loop spans 17 amino acids. CDR3 region: CASSPHNLGTLRLSYTF. In DNA form, the CDR3 reads TGTGCCAGCAGCCCACACAACCTCGGGACCCTGAGATTGAGCTACACCTTC.

This clone was counted a single time. This chain links TRBV5-1 with TRBJ1-1; possible D gene TRBD1, 6 bases. Per the germline V gene, CDR1 is SGHRS and CDR2 is YFSETQ. CDR3 length equals 13 residues. The V end lost 5 bases, the J end lost 3 bases, and 11 bases lay between the germline ends. The CDR3 region has the DNA TGCGCCAGCAGGGCGGAGGGGGACACTGAAGCTTTCTTT. It specifies CASRAEGDTEAFF.

The chain couples TRBV6-5 to TRBJ2-4; D is unclear. The CDR3 runs 13 residues. In germline, CDR1 is MNHEY, CDR2 SVGAGI. Trimming pared 0 bases from V and 9 bases from J, leaving 9 bases between. The CDR3 region is CASSYSTSGIQYF. As DNA, the CDR3 is TGTGCCAGCAGTTACTCTACTTCGGGCATTCAGTACTTC.

The chain uses TRBV18 and TRBJ1-3, with unresolved D. Trimming stripped 1 base from V and 0 bases from J, with 10 bases between. This CDR3 spans 16 amino acids. Germline loops: CDR1 KGHSH, CDR2 LQKENI. CDR3 region: CASSPLAESSGNTIYF. CDR3 coding DNA: TGTGCCAGCTCACCACTAGCAGAGAGCTCTGGAAACACCATATATTTT. The entire variable domain, with the rest obtained from reference TRBV18 and TRBJ1-3, is as follows: NAGVMQNPRHLVRRRGQEARLRCSPMKGHSHVYWYRQLPEEGLKFMVYLQKENIIDESGMPKERFSAEFPKEGPSILRIQQVVRGDSAAYFCASSPLAESSGNTIYFGEGSWLTVV.

The chain has TRBV28 and TRBJ2-1; D is uncertain. Trimming stripped 2 bases from V and 8 bases from J, with 7 bases between. CDR1 is MDHEN, CDR2 SYDVKM, per germline. This CDR3 contains 12 residues. CDR3 in amino acids: CASSLISYEQFF. The CDR3 DNA is TGTGCCAGCAGTTTAATCTCGTATGAGCAGTTCTTC. Together with reference TRBV28 and TRBJ2-1, the CDR3 gives the full variable domain: DVKVTQSSRYLVKRTGEKVFLECVQDMDHENMFWYRQDPGLGLRLIYFSYDVKMKEKGDIPEGYSVSREKKERFSLILESASTNQTSMYLCASSLISYEQFFGPGTRLTVL.

This clone was seen more than once but under ten times. CDR3 DNA sequence: TGTGCCAGCAGCCAAGACGTTACTCCCGGGACGTTTAATGAAAAACTGTTTTTT. It yields the protein CASSQDVTPGTFNEKLFF. The chain combines TRBV14 with TRBJ1-4, with D perhaps TRBD1 (5 bases). Germline assignment: CDR1 SGHDN and CDR2 FVKESK. The ends were cut back, 0 bases at V and 4 bases at J, with 18 bases in the middle. The CDR3 extends over 18 amino acids.

The chain is built from TRBV11-2 and TRBJ2-7; 7 positions agree with TRBD2. With V trimmed by 4 bases and J by 4 bases, 7 bases remained unmatched. Germline CDR1 SGHAT, CDR2 FQNNGV. The CDR3 extends over 14 amino acids. Here the CDR3 reads CASSSGGRSYEQYF. CDR3 sequence (DNA): TGTGCCAGCAGCTCCGGCGGGAGATCGTACGAGCAGTACTTC.

J is TRBJ2-1 and V is TRBV28; 9 nucleotides agree with TRBD2. CDR1 and CDR2 (germline): MDHEN, SYDVKM. This CDR3 has 15 amino acids. The V segment lost 7 bases and the J segment 1 base; nucleotides outside the gene matches: 5. In nucleotides, the CDR3 is TGTGCCAGCAATCCCCTAGCGGGATCCTACAATGAGCAGTTCTTC. As protein: CASNPLAGSYNEQFF.

The V and J genes are TRBV6-1 and TRBJ1-5; D is unclear. The CDR3 runs 14 residues. Trimming took 1 base from V and 4 from J, leaving 8 bases between them. CDR1 is MNHNS, CDR2 SASEGT, per germline. The CDR3 sequence: CASSEGTENQPQHF. As DNA, the CDR3 is TGTGCCAGCAGTGAAGGGACCGAGAATCAGCCCCAGCATTTT.

J is TRBJ2-1 and V is TRBV27, with D possibly being TRBD1 (6 bases). Germline CDR1 reads MNHEY; CDR2 reads SMNVEV (reference sequence). V was trimmed by 3 bases and J by 2 bases, leaving 8 bases between them. This CDR3 contains 14 residues. The CDR3 nucleotides read TGTGCCAGCAGTTTTACAGGGCCCTACAATGAGCAGTTCTTC. This encodes CASSFTGPYNEQFF.

This chain uses TRBV7-2 with TRBJ1-1; D perhaps matches TRBD1 (6 bases). CDR1 is SGHTA, CDR2 FQGNSA, per germline. Trimming cost V 2 bases and J 0 bases, with 19 bases left between them. The CDR3 loop spans 18 amino acids. The CDR3 sequence: CASSLRPDRPVMNTEAFF. CDR3 nucleotide sequence: TGTGCCAGCAGCTTACGACCAGACAGGCCGGTTATGAACACTGAAGCTTTCTTT.

V usage is TRBV27 and J usage is TRBJ1-5, with 10 bases identical to TRBD1. CDR3 length: 15 residues. The junction had 2 bases not matched to a gene; V was cut back by 2 bases and J by 4 bases. Germline loops: CDR1 MNHEY, CDR2 SMNVEV (reference sequence). The CDR3: CASSLVGQGNQPQHF. The CDR3 region has the DNA TGTGCCAGCAGTTTAGTGGGACAGGGGAATCAGCCCCAGCATTTT.

The chain has TRBV27 and TRBJ1-6; D is undetermined. In germline, CDR1 is MNHEY, CDR2 SMNVEV (reference sequence). Trimming shortened V by 5 bases and J by 7 bases, and 15 bases separated the two germline ends. The CDR3 runs to 15 residues. DNA for the CDR3: TGTGCCAGCAGTCCGAAGGGCCTTGGCAATTCACCCCTCCACTTT. It encodes CASSPKGLGNSPLHF.

The V and J genes are TRBV7-2 and TRBJ1-1; D is uncertain. CDR1 SGHTA and CDR2 FQGNSA come from the germline V gene. V lost 1 base and J lost 3, with 9 bases in between. The CDR3 sequence is 14 residues long. The CDR3 region is CASSLVGGDTEAFF. The CDR3 DNA sequence: TGTGCCAGCAGCTTAGTAGGTGGGGACACTGAAGCTTTCTTT.

Comment on this clone: A junction end diverges from the germline sequence, so it may reflect a read error. This chain uses TRBV9 with TRBJ2-5; D unclear. The CDR3 contains 15 residues. Germline V gene data show CDR1 as SGDLS and CDR2 as YYNGEE. The CDR3 bases are TGTGCCAGCACCGTATCCGACTTAAGGGCTGAGACCCAGTACTTC. Translation: CASTVSDLRAETQYF. Combining the CDR3 with reference TRBV9 and TRBJ2-5 gives the whole variable domain DSGVTQTPKHLITATGQRVTLRCSPRSGDLSVYWYQQSLDQGLQFLIQYYNGEERAKGNILERFSAQQFPDLHSELNLSSLELGDSALYFCASTVSDLRAETQYFGPGTRLLVL.

This chain joins TRBV19 and TRBJ1-3; 9 positions match TRBD1. The CDR3 loop spans 16 amino acids. Germline trimming cut 7 bases from V and 2 bases from J; bases unmatched to any gene: 9. Germline V lookup: CDR1 LNHDA, CDR2 SQIVND (reference sequence). The CDR3 DNA reads as TGTGCCAGTACCCTAGGGACAGGGCGCGCTGGAAACACCATATATTTT. As protein: CASTLGTGRAGNTIYF.

The gene calls are TRBV4-1 and TRBJ1-2, with D unresolved. Germline CDR1 MGHRA, CDR2 YSYEKL. The CDR3 spans 14 residues. V was clipped by 0 bases and J by 2 bases, with 7 bases between them. This CDR3 is CASSQDARNYGYTF. CDR3 in DNA: TGCGCCAGCAGCCAAGACGCACGGAACTATGGCTACACCTTC.

V is TRBV4-2 and J is TRBJ1-5; weak D call: TRBD1 (6 bases). V lost 5 bases, J lost 1 base, and 18 bases lay in between. Looked up from germline, CDR1 is LGHNA and CDR2 is YNFKEQ. The CDR3 contains 17 residues. The CDR3 region is CASSKGGDLYSNQPQHF. The CDR3 nucleotides are TGTGCCAGCAGCAAAGGGGGGGATTTATACAGCAATCAGCCCCAGCATTTT.

The chain carries TRBV6-1 and TRBJ1-3; D not resolved. This CDR3 is 17 amino acids long. Per germline, CDR1 MNHNS and CDR2 SASEGT. Trimming removed 4 bases at V and 0 bases at J, with 16 bases between. DNA for the CDR3: TGTGCCAGCAGTGCGGCGACAACTGGGGACTCTGGAAACACCATATATTTT. The encoded protein is CASSAATTGDSGNTIYF.

This clone was recorded once. J is TRBJ2-7 and V is TRBV4-2; 8 bases match TRBD1. This CDR3 region has 16 residues. Looked up from germline, CDR1 is LGHNA and CDR2 is YNFKEQ. V trimming: 0 bases; J trimming: 3 bases; junction bases outside the gene matches: 7. CDR3 region: CASSQDLGTGHYEQYF. In nucleotides, the CDR3 is TGTGCCAGCAGCCAAGATTTGGGGACAGGACACTACGAGCAGTACTTC.

The J gene is TRBJ2-7, the V gene TRBV24-1; D possibly corresponds to TRBD2 (5 bases). V was shortened by 0 bases and J by 2 bases, with 10 bases between the two germline ends. The CDR3 consists of 15 residues. Germline V gives CDR1 KGHDR, CDR2 SFDVKD. The DNA for the CDR3 is TGTGCCACCAGTGATTTGGGGAGCCTGACCTACGAGCAGTACTTC. Amino acids: CATSDLGSLTYEQYF.